This T cell receptor (beta chain) is from a study of T cells in Graves' hyperthyroidism and ophthalmopathy. Stable disease denoted Graves' hyperthyroidism without ophthalmopathy progression within 18 months. Together with thyroid ultrasound, orbital computed tomography, serum thyroxine and TRAb, clinical symptoms were used for diagnoses. Fresh peripheral blood, under 13 ml, was the source of the PBMCs. Using RNA transcripts as the source, TCR beta CDR3 regions were amplified. TCR CDR3 underwent first-round RT-PCR with the HTBI primer set. TCRdb reanalysed the multiplex PCR reads using MiXCR and keeps one entry per CDR3 protein. The top ten hold approximately 13% of the sample, which has hundreds of thousands of distinct CDR3 sequences, around 15% seen once. Germline CDR1 reads MDHEN; CDR2 reads SYDVKM. V shed 6 bases, J shed 3 bases, and the junction held 23 bases outside the gene matches. The CDR3 consists of 21 residues.

This clonotype was detected ten times or more. The target antigen is unknown. Study-level points and caveats: Most clonotypes expanded in the thyroid (above 0.001) were also present in blood.

The sequenced sample consisted of blood. The chain links TRBV28 to TRBJ1-2; 12 bases line up with TRBD1. The source is a woman aged 35 to 49 with Graves' hyperthyroidism. The CDR3 here is CASRPIQGQGAGGGAHYGYTF. Here the CDR3 DNA reads TGTGCCAGCAGACCCATCCAGGGACAGGGGGCAGGGGGTGGCGCACACTATGGCTACACCTTC.